This T cell receptor beta chain was captured in a study of CD8+ T cells in alopecia areata. Turning to the study itself: Tofacitinib continued for 6 to 18 months and was then withheld for 6 months.

Treatment reported: oral pan-JAK inhibitor, 5-10 mg twice daily. The researchers isolated CD4+ and CD8+ T cells from PBMCs by sorting. RNA, once extracted, was reverse transcribed into cDNA for use as the sequencing template. The protocol was immunoSEQ multiplex PCR, while the TCRdb copy is restricted to in-frame clones and leaves out a portion. This sample has fewer than 250,000 clones, with 64% found just once. The V and J ends lost 2 bases and 2 bases respectively, with 13 bases between them. The V gene's germline CDR1 is SGHRS and CDR2 YFSETQ. The CDR3 sequence is 15 residues long. The J gene is TRBJ1-1, the V gene TRBV5-1; no clear D. The origin of this receptor is a human donor with alopecia areata. The sample was CD4+ T cells sorted from blood, taken at week 4, from a patient treated with tofacitinib. CDR3 sequence: CASSLRTGGNTEAFF. Written as DNA, the CDR3 is TGCGCCAGCAGCTTACGGACGGGAGGCAACACTGAAGCTTTCTTT.